This T cell receptor (beta chain) was found in a study of CD4 T cell repertoires in COVID-19. Study-wide points: Between roughly 7 and 25% of SARS-CoV-2 clonotypes also appeared in SARS-CoV and/or HKU1 spike cultures.

These memory T cells were uncultured and sequenced directly after ex vivo isolation. Concerning this clone: Its antigen is unknown.

The table came from immunoSEQ multiplex PCR; TCRdb's copy has only in-frame clones and leaves some out. The data show 20,000 or so clones, about 94% seen once. V lost 3 bases to trimming and J lost 0 bases, with 9 bases between them. The CDR3 totals 15 residues. Looked up from germline, CDR1 is SGHVS and CDR2 is FQNEAQ. The chain recombines TRBV7-8 with TRBJ1-5; D is possibly TRBD1 (5 bases). Material: circulating follicular helper CD4+ T cells (cTfh) from blood, obtained before the COVID-19 pandemic. The sequence derives from a human donor who had COVID-19. The CDR3 loop is CASSFGGNSNQPQHF. For the CDR3, the DNA is TGTGCCAGCAGCTTCGGGGGAAATAGCAATCAGCCCCAGCATTTT.